A single sample is the source of the 4 T cell receptor beta chains below, sequenced in a study of T-cell reconstitution after alpha-beta-depleted transplantation in children. Construction of the TCRbeta library involved unique molecular identifiers. TCRdb ran MiXCR on the PCR reads and lists one entry per CDR3 protein. The sample yields fewer than 550,000 distinct CDR3 sequences, about 11% seen once. Specimen: PBMCs, collected before TCRalphabeta/CD19-depleted stem cell transplant. The receptors here all came from a child aged 2 to 10 with inherited bone marrow failure, due to receive a stem cell transplant.

The J gene is TRBJ2-2, the V gene TRBV28; D could derive from TRBD1 or TRBD2 (5 bases each). CDR3 length: 13 amino acids. CDR1 is MDHEN and CDR2 is SYDVKM in the germline V gene. Trimming stripped 3 bases from V and 8 bases from J, with 10 bases between. CDR3: CASSFGGRGELFF. For the CDR3, the DNA is TGTGCCAGCAGTTTTGGGGGACGTGGGGAGCTGTTTTTT.

Notes on this clonotype: This sequence may be a read error, since a much larger clone differs from it by one base. V gene TRBV7-2 combines with J gene TRBJ2-5; 8 bases are a match to TRBD2. The V gene end was trimmed by 2 bases and the J gene end by 6 bases; junction bases not matched to a gene: 8. Germline V gene data show CDR1 as SGHTA and CDR2 as FQGNSA. This CDR3 has 15 residues. CDR3 DNA sequence: TGTGCCAGCAGCTTATACGCGGGAGGATTAAAGACCCAGTACTTC. Its protein is CASSLYAGGLKTQYF.

This clonotype was detected ten times or more. This chain uses TRBV7-6 with TRBJ2-5; possible D gene TRBD2, 5 bases. This CDR3 contains 16 residues. V dropped 1 base and J dropped 2 bases, with 14 bases sitting between them. Germline V gene sequence: CDR1 SGHVS, CDR2 FNYEAQ. CDR3 residues: CASSLDPRSGQETQYF. CDR3 bases: TGTGCCAGCAGCTTAGACCCGAGGAGCGGACAAGAGACCCAGTACTTC.

This clonotype was counted many times. The chain combines TRBV7-9 with TRBJ1-1, with 7 bases that match TRBD1. CDR3 length: 13 amino acids. Losses at the gene ends were 6 bases for V and 6 bases for J; bases not matched to a gene: 7. Germline loops: CDR1 SEHNR, CDR2 FQNEAQ (reference sequence). CDR3 loop: CASRTGLRAEAFF. In DNA form, the CDR3 reads TGTGCCAGCAGGACAGGGCTAAGGGCTGAAGCTTTCTTT.